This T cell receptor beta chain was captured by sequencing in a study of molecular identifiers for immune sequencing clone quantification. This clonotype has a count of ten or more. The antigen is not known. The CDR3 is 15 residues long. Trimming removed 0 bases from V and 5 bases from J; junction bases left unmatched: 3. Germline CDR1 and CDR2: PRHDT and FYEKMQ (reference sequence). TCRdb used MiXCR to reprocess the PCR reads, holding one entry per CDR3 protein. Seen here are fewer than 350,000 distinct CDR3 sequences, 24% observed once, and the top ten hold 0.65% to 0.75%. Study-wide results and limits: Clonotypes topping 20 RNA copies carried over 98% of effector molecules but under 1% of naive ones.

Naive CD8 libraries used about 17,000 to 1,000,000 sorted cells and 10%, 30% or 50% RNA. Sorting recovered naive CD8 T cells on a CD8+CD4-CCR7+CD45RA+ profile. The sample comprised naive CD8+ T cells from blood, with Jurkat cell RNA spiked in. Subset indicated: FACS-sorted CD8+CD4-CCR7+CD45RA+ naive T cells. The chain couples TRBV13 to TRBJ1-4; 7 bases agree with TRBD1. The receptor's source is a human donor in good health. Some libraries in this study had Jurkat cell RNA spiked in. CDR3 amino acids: CASSLGGTENEKLFF. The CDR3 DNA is TGTGCCAGCAGCTTAGGTGGGACAGAGAATGAAAAACTGTTTTTT.